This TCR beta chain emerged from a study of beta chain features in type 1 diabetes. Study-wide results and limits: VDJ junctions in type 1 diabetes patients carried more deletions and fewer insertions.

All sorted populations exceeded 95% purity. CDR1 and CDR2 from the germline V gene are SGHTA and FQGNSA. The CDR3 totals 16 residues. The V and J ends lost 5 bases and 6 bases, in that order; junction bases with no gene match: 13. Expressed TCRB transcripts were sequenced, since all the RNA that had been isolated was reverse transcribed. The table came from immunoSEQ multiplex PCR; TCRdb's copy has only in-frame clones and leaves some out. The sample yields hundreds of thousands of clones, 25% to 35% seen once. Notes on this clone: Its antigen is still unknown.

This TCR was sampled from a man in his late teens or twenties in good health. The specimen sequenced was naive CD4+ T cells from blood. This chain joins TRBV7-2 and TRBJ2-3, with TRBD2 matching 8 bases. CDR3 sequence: CASSLRRGLDTDTQYF. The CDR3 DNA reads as TGTGCCAGCAGCCTCCGAAGGGGACTAGATACCGATACGCAGTATTTT. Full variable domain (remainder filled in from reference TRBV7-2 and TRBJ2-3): GAGVSQSPSNKVTEKGKDVELRCDPISGHTALYWYRQSLGQGLEFLIYFQGNSAPDKSGLPSDRFSAERTGGSVSTLTIQRTQQEDSAVYLCASSLRRGLDTDTQYFGPGTRLTVL.